The 18 T cell receptor beta chains below were found in one sample sequenced in a study of blood T cells in healthy people across ages. Using a J-beta primer mix together with a sample-barcoded 5' primer, a second PCR was run for roughly 7 to 11 cycles. TCRdb passed the 5' RACE reads through MiXCR, listing each CDR3 protein once. The profile shows 800,000 to 950,000 distinct CDR3 sequences, roughly 28% of them singletons. These same data were also listed under a study on T cells of mothers and their children.

Material for sequencing was blood. These receptors originate from a woman aged 40 to 50 in good health.

This clonotype turned up a few times. The gene calls are TRBV25-1 and TRBJ1-6, with 11 positions matching TRBD1. The CDR3 loop spans 15 amino acids. CDR1 is MGHDK and CDR2 is SYGVNS in the germline V gene. V lost 6 bases and J lost 9; bases outside the gene matches: 7. CDR3: CASRSRGTGGSPLHF. CDR3 coding DNA: TGTGCCAGCAGGTCGAGGGGGACAGGGGGTTCACCCCTCCACTTT.

The J gene is TRBJ1-2, the V gene TRBV12-3 or TRBV12-4; D may be TRBD1 (5 bases). V dropped 3 bases and J dropped 8 bases, with 10 bases sitting between them. This CDR3 spans 12 amino acids. The CDR3 region is CASSFRGSGYTF. As DNA, the CDR3 is TGTGCCAGCAGTTTTAGGGGATCAGGCTACACCTTC.

This clonotype was detected many times. V usage is TRBV29-1 and J usage is TRBJ1-1, with 11 positions matching TRBD1. The CDR3 has 12 residues. Trimming at V came to 4 bases and at J to 6 bases, leaving 1 base not matched to a gene. Germline V gene data show CDR1 as SQVTM and CDR2 as ANQGSEA. CDR3 protein: CSVGGQGAEAFF. CDR3 DNA sequence: TGCAGCGTTGGGGGACAGGGGGCTGAAGCTTTCTTT.

The V gene is TRBV28, the J gene TRBJ2-3; D is undetermined. V gave up 5 bases and J gave up 1 base, with 13 bases separating them. The CDR3 covers 15 residues. Germline values: CDR1 MDHEN, CDR2 SYDVKM. CDR3 residues: CASSLSRQRTDTQYF. The DNA of the CDR3 is TGTGCCAGCAGTCTTAGCAGACAACGCACAGATACGCAGTATTTT.

The chain carries TRBV5-1 and TRBJ2-3, with 10 bases identical to TRBD1. Germline-derived CDR1 and CDR2 are SGHRS and YFSETQ. With 1 base clipped from V and 2 bases from J, the junction kept 4 bases outside the gene matches. The CDR3 is made up of 16 amino acids. The CDR3 region is CASSLWGQGSTDTQYF. The DNA for the CDR3 is TGCGCCAGCAGCTTGTGGGGACAGGGGTCCACAGATACGCAGTATTTT.

This clonotype came up a few times. The J gene is TRBJ2-3, the V gene TRBV7-2, with D perhaps matching TRBD1 (5 bases). V dropped 5 bases and J dropped 3 bases, with 21 bases sitting between them. In germline, CDR1 is SGHTA, CDR2 FQGNSA. The CDR3 has 17 amino acids. CDR3 in amino acids: CASSQLVRARGTDTQYF. As DNA, the CDR3 is TGTGCCAGCAGCCAACTGGTCCGAGCTAGGGGAACAGATACGCAGTATTTT.

About this clonotype: Given a much more abundant clone one base away, this may be a read error. This rearrangement joins TRBV3-1 to TRBJ2-5, with 7 bases that match TRBD1. The J call is doubtful: the DNA matches TRBJ2-7 better. The CDR3 is 13 amino acids. Germline V gene sequence: CDR1 LGHDT, CDR2 YNNKEL (reference sequence). The CDR3 DNA follows: TGTGCCAGCAGCGCCCAACAGGGGAGCGAGCAGTACTTC. This encodes CASSAQQGSEQYF.

This clonotype was seen many times. V is TRBV4-1 and J is TRBJ1-2; maybe TRBD1 (6 bases). Germline CDR1 is MGHRA and CDR2 is YSYEKL. The CDR3 extends over 15 amino acids. The V and J ends lost 1 base and 3 bases respectively, with 12 bases between them. The CDR3 sequence: CASSQAWAGDYGYTF. CDR3 DNA sequence: TGCGCCAGCAGCCAAGCGTGGGCAGGGGACTATGGCTACACCTTC.

This clonotype was seen more than once but under ten times. This sequence joins TRBV20-1 and TRBJ1-1; D gene uncertain. CDR1 DFQATT and CDR2 SNEGSKA come from the germline V gene (reference sequence). This CDR3 spans 13 amino acids. The ends were cut back, 3 bases at V and 4 bases at J, with 12 bases in the middle. The CDR3 DNA reads TGCAGTGCTAGTTATCTGGGGAGCACTGAAGCTTTCTTT. Protein product: CSASYLGSTEAFF.

A remark on this clonotype: A much larger clonotype is one base distant, so this may be a read error. The V call is TRBV5-1, the J call TRBJ2-1; TRBD1 matches 10 bases. The ends lost 5 bases at V and 7 bases at J; junction bases unmatched: 6. The germline V gene encodes CDR1 SGHRS and CDR2 YFSETQ. The CDR3 covers 14 residues. The CDR3 reads CASSATGGLNEQFF. In DNA form, the CDR3 reads TGCGCCAGCAGTGCGACAGGGGGCTTAAATGAGCAGTTCTTC.

The chain uses TRBV19 and TRBJ1-1; 7 bases are shared with TRBD1. The CDR3 is 14 residues long. The trim removed 5 bases at V and 4 bases at J, leaving 7 bases unmatched. Looked up from germline, CDR1 is LNHDA and CDR2 is SQIVND (reference sequence). In nucleotides, the CDR3 is TGTGCCAGTAGTTGGAACAGGGGAGGCACTGAAGCTTTCTTT. This encodes CASSWNRGGTEAFF.

The chain uses TRBV7-9 and TRBJ2-1; D gene unclear. Deletions cut 7 bases from V and 5 bases from J, with 27 bases between. This CDR3 comprises 18 residues. Germline V lookup: CDR1 SEHNR, CDR2 FQNEAQ (reference sequence). Written as DNA, the CDR3 is TGTGCCAGCACCCTACCTAGTGTCCAACAAATCGTAAACAATGAGCAGTTCTTC. The encoded protein is CASTLPSVQQIVNNEQFF.

V usage is TRBV29-1 and J usage is TRBJ1-2; 9 bases match TRBD1. Germline values: CDR1 SQVTM, CDR2 ANQGSEA. Trimming at V came to 7 bases and at J to 1 base, leaving 10 bases not matched to a gene. The length of the CDR3 is 15 residues. This CDR3 is CSAERDRDSNYGYTF. The CDR3 nucleotides read TGCAGCGCCGAAAGGGACAGGGACAGTAACTATGGCTACACCTTC.

V is TRBV29-1 and J is TRBJ2-3; 10 bases align to TRBD2. CDR1 SQVTM and CDR2 ANQGSEA come from the germline V gene. The length of the CDR3 is 15 residues. Unmatched junction bases numbered 5, after V lost 4 bases and J lost 1 base. DNA of the CDR3: TGCAGCGTTGGCCAACTAGCGGGACGCACAGATACGCAGTATTTT. This gives the protein CSVGQLAGRTDTQYF.

This clonotype came up a few times. V gene TRBV6-6 combines with J gene TRBJ1-1; the match to TRBD1 covers 11 bases. Germline V gene sequence: CDR1 MNHNY, CDR2 SVGAGI (reference sequence). The junction had 12 bases not matched to a gene; V was cut back by 6 bases and J by 6 bases. The CDR3 is made up of 16 amino acids. The CDR3 here is CASRRDRGAVLAEAFF. The CDR3 coding sequence is TGTGCCAGCAGGCGGGACAGGGGGGCGGTACTGGCTGAAGCTTTCTTT.

This clonotype was seen a handful of times. The chain has TRBV5-6 and TRBJ2-5, with D perhaps TRBD2 (6 bases). In germline, CDR1 is SGHDT, CDR2 YYEEEE. Trimming pared 0 bases from V and 11 bases from J, leaving 20 bases between. CDR3 length equals 15 residues. CDR3 in amino acids: CASSLVAGPYNEQYF. The CDR3 DNA follows: TGTGCCAGCAGCTTGGTGGCGGGGCCCTACAATGAGCAGTACTTC.

The chain employs TRBV19 and TRBJ2-2; D gene ambiguous. Germline V gene sequence: CDR1 LNHDA, CDR2 SQIVND (reference sequence). CDR3 length: 12 residues. V was clipped by 2 bases and J by 7 bases, with 5 bases between them. The CDR3: CASSILDGELFF. CDR3 nucleotide sequence: TGTGCCAGTAGTATATTGGACGGGGAGCTGTTTTTT.

This chain uses TRBV10-3 with TRBJ1-5; 7 bases map to TRBD1. CDR1 is ENHRY and CDR2 is SYGVKD in the germline V gene. After removal of 8 bases from V and 3 bases from J, the junction contained 10 bases not matched to a gene. CDR3 length equals 15 residues. The CDR3 nucleotides read TGTGCCATCGGTTCCGTCGGGACAGCCAATCAGCCCCAGCATTTT. This encodes CAIGSVGTANQPQHF.